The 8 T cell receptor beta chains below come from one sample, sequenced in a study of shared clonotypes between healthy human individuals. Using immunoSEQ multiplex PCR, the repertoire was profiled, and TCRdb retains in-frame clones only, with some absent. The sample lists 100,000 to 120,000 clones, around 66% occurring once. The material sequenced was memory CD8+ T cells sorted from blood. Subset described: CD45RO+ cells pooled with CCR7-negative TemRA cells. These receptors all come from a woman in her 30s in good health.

This CDR3 reads CASSLGSGFGYEQYF. CDR3 sequence (DNA): TGTGCCAGCAGCTTGGGGTCGGGGTTCGGGTACGAGCAGTACTTC. The rearrangement uses TRBV5-4 and TRBJ2-7; weak D call: TRBD2 (5 bases). Germline V lookup: CDR1 SGHNT, CDR2 YYREEE (reference sequence). V was pared by 0 bases and J by 4 bases, with 14 bases between. This CDR3 has 15 residues.

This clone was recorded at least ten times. CDR3 coding DNA: TGTGCCAGTAGTATTAGGGACCGATCCTACGAGCAGTACTTC. Translating gives CASSIRDRSYEQYF. This rearrangement joins TRBV19 to TRBJ2-7; the D gene could be TRBD1 or TRBD2 (5 bases each). Between the trimmed V and J ends, which lost 3 bases and 1 base, there was a span of 10 bases. This CDR3 spans 14 amino acids. Germline loops: CDR1 LNHDA, CDR2 SQIVND (reference sequence).

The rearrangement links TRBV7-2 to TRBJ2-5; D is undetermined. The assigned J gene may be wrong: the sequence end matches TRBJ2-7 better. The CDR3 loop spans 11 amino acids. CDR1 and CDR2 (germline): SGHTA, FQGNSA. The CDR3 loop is CASSPHHEQYF. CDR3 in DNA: TGTGCCAGCAGCCCCCACCACGAGCAGTACTTC.

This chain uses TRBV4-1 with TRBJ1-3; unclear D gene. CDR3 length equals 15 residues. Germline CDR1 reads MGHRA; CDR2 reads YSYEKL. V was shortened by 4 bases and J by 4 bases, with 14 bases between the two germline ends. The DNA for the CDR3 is TGCGCCAGCAGCCCGAATATACAAAGAGGAAACACCATATATTTT. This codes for CASSPNIQRGNTIYF.

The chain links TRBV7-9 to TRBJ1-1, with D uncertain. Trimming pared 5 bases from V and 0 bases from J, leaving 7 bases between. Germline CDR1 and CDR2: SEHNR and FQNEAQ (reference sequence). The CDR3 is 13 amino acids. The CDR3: CASSLTLNTEAFF. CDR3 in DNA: TGTGCCAGCAGCCTTACACTGAACACTGAAGCTTTCTTT. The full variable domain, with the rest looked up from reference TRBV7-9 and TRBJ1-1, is DTGVSQNPRHKITKRGQNVTFRCDPISEHNRLYWYRQTLGQGPEFLTYFQNEAQLEKSRLLSDRFSAERPKGSFSTLEIQRTEQGDSAMYLCASSLTLNTEAFFGQGTRLTVV.

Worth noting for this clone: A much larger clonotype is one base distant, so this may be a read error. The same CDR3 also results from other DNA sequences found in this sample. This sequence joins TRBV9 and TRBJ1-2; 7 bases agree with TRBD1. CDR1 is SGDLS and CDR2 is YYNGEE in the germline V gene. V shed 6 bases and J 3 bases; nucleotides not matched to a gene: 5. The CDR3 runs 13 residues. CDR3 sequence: CASTLGQDYGYTF. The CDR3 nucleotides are TGTGCCAGCACCCTAGGACAGGACTATGGCTACACCTTC.

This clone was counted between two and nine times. The CDR3 DNA sequence: TGTGCCAGCAGTCTTCGATCAGCGGGAGGGCAAAAGACCCAGTACTTC. Translated: CASSLRSAGGQKTQYF. The chain links TRBV27 to TRBJ2-5, with 10 bases aligning to TRBD2. Losses at the gene ends were 5 bases for V and 6 bases for J; bases not matched to a gene: 12. Germline loops: CDR1 MNHEY, CDR2 SMNVEV (reference sequence). CDR3 length: 16 amino acids.

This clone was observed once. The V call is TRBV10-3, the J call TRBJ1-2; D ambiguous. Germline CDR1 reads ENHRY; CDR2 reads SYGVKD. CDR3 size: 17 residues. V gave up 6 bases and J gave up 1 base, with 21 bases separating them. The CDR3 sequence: CAISRGPFYILNYGYTF. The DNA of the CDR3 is TGTGCCATCAGCCGAGGGCCCTTCTATATACTTAACTATGGCTACACCTTC.